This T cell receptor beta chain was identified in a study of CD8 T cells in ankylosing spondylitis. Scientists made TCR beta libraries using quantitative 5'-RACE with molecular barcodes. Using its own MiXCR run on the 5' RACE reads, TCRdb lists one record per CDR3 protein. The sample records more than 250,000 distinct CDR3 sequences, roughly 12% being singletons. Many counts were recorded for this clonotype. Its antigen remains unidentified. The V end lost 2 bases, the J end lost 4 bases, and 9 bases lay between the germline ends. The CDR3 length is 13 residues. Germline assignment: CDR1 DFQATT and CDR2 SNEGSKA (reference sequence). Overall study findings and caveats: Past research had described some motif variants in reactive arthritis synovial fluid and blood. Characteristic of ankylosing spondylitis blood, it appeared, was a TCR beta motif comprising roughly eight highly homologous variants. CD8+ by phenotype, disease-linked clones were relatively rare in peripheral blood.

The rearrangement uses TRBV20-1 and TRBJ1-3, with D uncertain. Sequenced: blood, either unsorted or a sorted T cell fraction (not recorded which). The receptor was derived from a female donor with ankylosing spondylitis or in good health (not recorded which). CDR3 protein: CSARRPAGNTIYF. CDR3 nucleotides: TGCAGTGCTAGACGACCCGCCGGAAACACCATATATTTT.